The 27 T cell receptor beta chains below all came from one sample that was sequenced in a study of blood T cell repertoires in COVID-19. The table came from immunoSEQ multiplex PCR; TCRdb's copy has only in-frame clones and leaves some out. The sample has 200,000 to 300,000 clones, roughly 86% seen once. The sequenced sample was peripheral blood. These TCRs come from a woman younger than 45 who had recovered from COVID-19.

The genes are TRBV2 and TRBJ1-6; 7 nucleotides match TRBD1. V lost 7 bases and J lost 18; bases outside the gene matches: 12. CDR3 length: 12 amino acids. Germline CDR1 SNHLY, CDR2 FYNNEI. CDR3 residues: CASTLEGTASHF. CDR3 DNA: TGTGCCAGCACTCTGGAGGGGACAGCCTCCCACTTT.

This sequence joins TRBV2 and TRBJ1-2; unclear D gene. Between the trimmed V and J ends, which lost 4 bases and 4 bases, there was a span of 13 bases. This CDR3 region has 14 residues. CDR1 is SNHLY and CDR2 is FYNNEI in the germline V gene. The CDR3 sequence: CASSGQVAPYGYTF. The DNA of the CDR3 is TGTGCCAGCAGTGGTCAGGTCGCACCCTATGGCTACACCTTC.

The V gene is TRBV7-9, the J gene TRBJ1-1; 7 bases agree with TRBD1. This CDR3 comprises 13 residues. Germline V gives CDR1 SEHNR, CDR2 FQNEAQ (reference sequence). With 5 bases clipped from V and 6 bases from J, the junction kept 6 bases outside the gene matches. DNA for the CDR3: TGTGCCAGCAGCGCAGTCGGGACAGCTGAAGCTTTCTTT. This sequence encodes CASSAVGTAEAFF.

The chain uses TRBV5-6 and TRBJ2-4; 11 nucleotides agree with TRBD2. The germline V gene has CDR1 SGHDT and CDR2 YYEEEE. The CDR3 consists of 17 residues. V was pared by 2 bases and J by 3 bases, with 7 bases of the junction left unmatched. The CDR3: CASSLLAGGLNKNIQYF. The CDR3 DNA is TGTGCCAGCAGCTTATTAGCGGGGGGGCTTAACAAAAACATTCAGTACTTC.

The V and J genes are TRBV28 and TRBJ2-3, with 11 nucleotides matching TRBD1. CDR3 length: 20 residues. Germline CDR1 and CDR2: MDHEN and SYDVKM. The J segment lost 8 bases and the V segment lost 4 bases, leaving 23 bases of the junction unmatched. In DNA form, the CDR3 reads TGTGCCAGCAGTTCCCGGACAGGGGGCAGGAGCGGGGCAAGGATACGTACGCAGTATTTT. Its protein product is CASSSRTGGRSGARIRTQYF.

V usage is TRBV30 and J usage is TRBJ2-1; TRBD2 matches at 11 bases. Germline CDR1 GTSNPN, CDR2 SVGIG (reference sequence). V was clipped by 1 base and J by 2 bases; unmatched bases: 4. This CDR3 is 16 amino acids long. CDR3 loop: CAWSDLAGGTYNEQFF. The CDR3 nucleotides read TGTGCCTGGAGTGACCTAGCGGGGGGCACCTACAATGAGCAGTTCTTC.

This clone appeared a single time. Here the CDR3 reads CASSLQGPLDNEQFF. In nucleotides, the CDR3 is TGTGCCAGCAGCTTACAGGGGCCTCTGGACAATGAGCAGTTCTTC. This chain joins TRBV11-2 and TRBJ2-1; TRBD1 might be the D (6 bases). Germline loops: CDR1 SGHAT, CDR2 FQNNGV. Trimming cost V 2 bases and J 5 bases, with 13 bases left between them. The CDR3 covers 15 residues.

J is TRBJ1-6 and V is TRBV4-3, with TRBD1 matching over 9 bases. In germline, CDR1 is LGHNA, CDR2 YSLEER. With V trimmed by 0 bases and J by 8 bases, 11 bases remained unmatched. This CDR3 spans 18 amino acids. CDR3 in DNA: TGCGCCAGCAGCCAAGACCTCACCGGGACAGGGATCCATTCACCCCTCCACTTT. It specifies CASSQDLTGTGIHSPLHF.

The rearrangement uses TRBV19 and TRBJ1-1, with 9 nucleotides matching TRBD1. The CDR3 consists of 14 residues. The V segment lost 4 bases and the J segment 4 bases; nucleotides outside the gene matches: 4. CDR1 is LNHDA and CDR2 is SQIVND in the germline V gene (reference sequence). The CDR3 spells CASSRGQGVTEAFF. CDR3 nucleotide sequence: TGTGCCAGTAGTAGGGGACAGGGAGTCACTGAAGCTTTCTTT.

The chain employs TRBV6-2 or TRBV6-3 and TRBJ1-2, with a tentative D call TRBD1 (5 bases). Germline-derived CDR1 and CDR2 are MNHEY and SVGEGT. The CDR3 has 14 residues. V was pared by 2 bases and J by 8 bases, with 15 bases between. The CDR3 nucleotides read TGTGCCAGCAGTTACGGGGCCGCGGTTCGAGGCTACACCTTC. Translated: CASSYGAAVRGYTF.

The chain couples TRBV5-4 to TRBJ2-5; D might be TRBD1 (5 bases). With 4 bases removed from V and 4 bases from J, the gap between germline ends came to 17 bases. Germline V lookup: CDR1 SGHNT, CDR2 YYREEE (reference sequence). The CDR3 spans 15 residues. DNA for the CDR3: TGTGCCAGCAGCCCCAACAGGCCAGGTGGAGAGACCCAGTACTTC. It yields the protein CASSPNRPGGETQYF.

The chain recombines TRBV7-8 with TRBJ1-2; 8 bases line up with TRBD1. The CDR3 has 15 residues. V lost 5 bases and J lost 10; bases outside the gene matches: 15. Germline CDR1 SGHVS, CDR2 FQNEAQ. CDR3 coding DNA: TGTGCCAGCAGCCCTGACCGGACAGGGCAGTCAGTCTACACCTTC. It codes for CASSPDRTGQSVYTF.

The J gene is TRBJ2-5, the V gene TRBV5-8, with 10 bases matching TRBD2. Germline-derived CDR1 and CDR2 are SGHTS and YDEGEE. J lost 7 bases, V lost 0 bases, and 6 bases had no gene match. The CDR3 contains 15 residues. The CDR3 sequence: CASSLEERGGGTQYF. The CDR3 nucleotides read TGTGCCAGCAGCTTGGAGGAGCGGGGGGGCGGGACCCAGTACTTC.

The chain employs TRBV18 and TRBJ2-2, with D possibly being TRBD2 (6 bases). This CDR3 comprises 15 residues. Germline V gene sequence: CDR1 KGHSH, CDR2 LQKENI. The V end lost 1 base, the J end lost 6 bases, and 12 bases lay between the germline ends. The CDR3 bases are TGTGCCAGCTCACCACTGGGACTCACTTCCGGGGAGCTGTTTTTT. Amino acid sequence: CASSPLGLTSGELFF.

The chain employs TRBV30 and TRBJ2-5, with 7 positions matching TRBD1. The V segment lost 0 bases and the J segment 4 bases; nucleotides outside the gene matches: 8. Germline V gene data show CDR1 as GTSNPN and CDR2 as SVGIG (reference sequence). This CDR3 contains 15 residues. The CDR3 sequence is CAWSVWDSTLETQYF. For the CDR3, the DNA is TGTGCCTGGAGTGTATGGGACAGCACTTTAGAGACCCAGTACTTC.

The chain carries TRBV14 and TRBJ1-1, with D maybe TRBD1 (6 bases). CDR3 length: 14 amino acids. Germline V gene data show CDR1 as SGHDN and CDR2 as FVKESK. Trimming removed 4 bases at V and 7 bases at J, with 16 bases between. DNA of the CDR3: TGTGCCAGCAGCCCACAGGGTCGAGGGCGTGAAGCTTTCTTT. The encoded protein is CASSPQGRGREAFF.

The J gene is TRBJ2-1, the V gene TRBV9; 10 nucleotides agree with TRBD2. This CDR3 contains 14 residues. The V gene end was trimmed by 7 bases and the J gene end by 6 bases; junction bases not matched to a gene: 7. Germline V lookup: CDR1 SGDLS, CDR2 YYNGEE. CDR3 in amino acids: CASDGAGGLNEQFF. The CDR3 nucleotides are TGTGCCAGCGACGGAGCGGGGGGGCTCAATGAGCAGTTCTTC.

V usage is TRBV5-4 and J usage is TRBJ1-2; D might be TRBD1 (5 bases). Germline-derived CDR1 and CDR2 are SGHNT and YYREEE (reference sequence). Trimming removed 0 bases at V and 5 bases at J, with 8 bases between. This CDR3 has 13 amino acids. CDR3 residues: CASSLGRGYGYTF. In DNA, the CDR3 is TGTGCCAGCAGCTTGGGGAGGGGATATGGCTACACCTTC.

The chain links TRBV4-3 to TRBJ1-4; D perhaps matches TRBD1 (5 bases). Trimming removed 0 bases at V and 8 bases at J, with 13 bases between. The CDR3 is made up of 15 amino acids. The V gene's germline CDR1 is LGHNA and CDR2 YSLEER. The chain's CDR3 is CASSQDSTDTEKLFF. Here the CDR3 DNA reads TGCGCCAGCAGCCAAGATTCGACAGATACCGAAAAACTGTTTTTT.

This chain connects TRBV19 to TRBJ1-3; D may be TRBD1 (5 bases). CDR3 length: 13 residues. V was shortened by 7 bases and J by 2 bases, with 9 bases between the two germline ends. Germline CDR1 and CDR2: LNHDA and SQIVND (reference sequence). CDR3 DNA sequence: TGTGCCAGTACCAGGGCCCCTGGAAACACCATATATTTT. Its protein is CASTRAPGNTIYF.

This chain links TRBV5-6 with TRBJ2-7; no firm D call. This CDR3 is built from 18 residues. Germline CDR1 SGHDT, CDR2 YYEEEE. V was pared by 2 bases and J by 3 bases, with 24 bases between. In nucleotides, the CDR3 is TGTGCCAGCAGCTTACTCTCTGGCGAGACAAGGTCTTACTACGAGCAGTACTTC. Its translation: CASSLLSGETRSYYEQYF.

This chain links TRBV7-9 with TRBJ2-3; possible D gene TRBD1, 5 bases. This CDR3 is 16 amino acids long. Germline V gene lookup returns CDR1 SEHNR and CDR2 FQNEAQ (reference sequence). Trimming cost V 5 bases and J 0 bases, with 15 bases left between them. The chain's CDR3 is CASSVSGHSSTDTQYF. The CDR3 nucleotides are TGTGCCAGCAGCGTCTCCGGACACTCTAGCACAGATACGCAGTATTTT.

The V gene is TRBV19, the J gene TRBJ2-7, with TRBD2 matching over 10 bases. Germline values: CDR1 LNHDA, CDR2 SQIVND (reference sequence). Trimming cost V 3 bases and J 2 bases; bases outside gene matches: 1. The length of the CDR3 is 14 residues. In DNA, the CDR3 is TGTGCCAGTAGTATTAGCGGGGGGACCTACGAGCAGTACTTC. Amino acids: CASSISGGTYEQYF.

The chain joins TRBV21-1 to TRBJ1-1; TRBD1 reflects the table's D call only, with no check against the DNA. TRBV21-1 is marked as a pseudogene. The CDR3 length is 11 residues. In DNA, the CDR3 is TGTGCCAAGGGGCTGGGCACTGAAGCTTTCTTT. Its translation: CAKGLGTEAFF.

The chain combines TRBV9 with TRBJ2-3, with TRBD2 as a possible D gene (5 bases). V was pared by 2 bases and J by 2 bases, with 15 bases between. This CDR3 spans 16 amino acids. CDR1 is SGDLS and CDR2 is YYNGEE in the germline V gene. This CDR3 is CASSVAVNRDTDTQYF. CDR3 nucleotides: TGTGCCAGCAGCGTGGCAGTTAATCGGGACACAGATACGCAGTATTTT.

The genes are TRBV7-6 and TRBJ2-3, with TRBD2 identical over 9 bases. This CDR3 is 18 amino acids long. V lost 2 bases and J lost 4; bases outside the gene matches: 13. Germline loops: CDR1 SGHVS, CDR2 FNYEAQ. The CDR3 sequence is CASSLTPSGRGGSDTQYF. CDR3 nucleotides: TGTGCCAGCAGCTTAACGCCAAGTGGGCGGGGGGGATCAGATACGCAGTATTTT.

The chain carries TRBV3-1 (or the pseudogene TRBV3-2) and TRBJ2-3; D is possibly TRBD2 (5 bases). From germline, CDR1 is LGHDT and CDR2 YNNKEL (reference sequence). The V gene lost 0 bases and the J gene lost 5 bases, with 21 bases spanning the gap. The CDR3 covers 18 residues. The CDR3 reads CASSQDLSYWSGRDTQYF. The CDR3 DNA sequence: TGTGCCAGCAGCCAAGATCTAAGTTACTGGAGCGGCCGAGATACGCAGTATTTT.